This T cell receptor (beta chain) was retrieved from a study of T cell responses to AZD1222 COVID-19 vaccine. After removal of 3 bases from V and 8 bases from J, the junction contained 10 bases not matched to a gene. The CDR3 consists of 16 residues. From germline, CDR1 is LNHDA and CDR2 SQIVND (reference sequence). Whole-study results and caveats: A mostly white British donor set with more females was recruited, and clonal diversity was possibly underestimated.

As to this clone: The antigen is not known.

Sequencing was performed with immunoSEQ multiplex PCR; in TCRdb, only in-frame clones are kept and a portion is missing. Found here are 100,000 to 150,000 clones, approximately 90% of them singletons; the top ten hold more than 6%. V usage is TRBV19 and J usage is TRBJ2-6, with 7 bases lining up with TRBD1. The sequencing here drew on peripheral blood, taken on day 0 of AZD1222 vaccination. The sequence was obtained from an adult in good health. The CDR3 DNA is TGTGCCAGTAGTATGGCCTCGGGACAGCCTTCCAACGTCCTGACTTTC. This sequence encodes CASSMASGQPSNVLTF. Looking up the rest from reference TRBV19 and TRBJ2-6 gives the full variable domain: DGGITQSPKYLFRKEGQNVTLSCEQNLNHDAMYWYRQDPGQGLRLIYYSQIVNDFQKGDIAEGYSVSREKKESFPLTVTSAQKNPTAFYLCASSMASGQPSNVLTFGAGSRLTVL.